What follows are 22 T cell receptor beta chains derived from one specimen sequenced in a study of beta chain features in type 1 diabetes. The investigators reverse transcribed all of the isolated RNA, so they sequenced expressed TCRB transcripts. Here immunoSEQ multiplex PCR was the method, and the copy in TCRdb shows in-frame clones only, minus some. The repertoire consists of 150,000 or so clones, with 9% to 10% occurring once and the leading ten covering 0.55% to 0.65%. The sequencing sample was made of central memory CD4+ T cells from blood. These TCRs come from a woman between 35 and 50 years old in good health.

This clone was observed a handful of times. CDR3 coding DNA: TGCGCCAGCAGTGATCCCAGGGTTAGCGGCTACACCTTC. Translating gives CASSDPRVSGYTF. The chain couples TRBV10-2 to TRBJ1-2, with D possibly matching TRBD1 (5 bases). CDR3 length: 13 amino acids. Trimming shortened V by 3 bases and J by 8 bases, and 13 bases separated the two germline ends. Germline-derived CDR1 and CDR2 are WSHSY and SAAADI.

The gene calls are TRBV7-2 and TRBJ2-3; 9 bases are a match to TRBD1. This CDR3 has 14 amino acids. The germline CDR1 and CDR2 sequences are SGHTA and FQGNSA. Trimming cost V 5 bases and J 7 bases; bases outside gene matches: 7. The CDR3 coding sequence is TGTGCCAGCAGCCCCATACAGGGGGCTAATACGCAGTATTTT. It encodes CASSPIQGANTQYF.

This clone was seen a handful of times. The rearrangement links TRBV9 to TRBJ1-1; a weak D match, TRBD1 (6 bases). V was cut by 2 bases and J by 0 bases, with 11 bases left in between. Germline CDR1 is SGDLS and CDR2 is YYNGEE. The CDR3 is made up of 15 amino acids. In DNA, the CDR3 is TGTGCCAGCAGCGTTTCTGGACAGTTGAACACTGAAGCTTTCTTT. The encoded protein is CASSVSGQLNTEAFF.

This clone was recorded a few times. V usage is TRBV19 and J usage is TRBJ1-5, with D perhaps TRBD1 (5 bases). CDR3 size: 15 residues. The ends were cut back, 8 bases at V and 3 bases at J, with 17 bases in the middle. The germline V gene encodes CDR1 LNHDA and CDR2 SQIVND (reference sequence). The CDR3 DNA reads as TGTGCCAGTGTGAACGGGGGGATAAACAATCAGCCCCAGCATTTT. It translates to CASVNGGINNQPQHF. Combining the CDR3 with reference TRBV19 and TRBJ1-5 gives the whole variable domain DGGITQSPKYLFRKEGQNVTLSCEQNLNHDAMYWYRQDPGQGLRLIYYSQIVNDFQKGDIAEGYSVSREKKESFPLTVTSAQKNPTAFYLCASVNGGINNQPQHFGDGTRLSIL.

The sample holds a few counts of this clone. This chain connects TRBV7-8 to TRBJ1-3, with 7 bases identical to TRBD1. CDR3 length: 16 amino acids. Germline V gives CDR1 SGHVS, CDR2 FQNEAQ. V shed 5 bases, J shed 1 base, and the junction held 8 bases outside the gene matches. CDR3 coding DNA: TGTGCCAGCAGCAGTCAGCCAGGGGGATCTGGAAACACCATATATTTT. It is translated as CASSSQPGGSGNTIYF. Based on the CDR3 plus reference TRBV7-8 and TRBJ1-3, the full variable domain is GAGVSQSPRYKVAKRGQDVALRCDPISGHVSLFWYQQALGQGPEFLTYFQNEAQLDKSGLPSDRFFAERPEGSVSTLKIQRTQQEDSAVYLCASSSQPGGSGNTIYFGEGSWLTVV.

Here the CDR3 reads CASSLDGTYQETQYF. CDR3 nucleotides: TGTGCCAGCAGCTTAGATGGGACTTATCAAGAGACCCAGTACTTC. The V call is TRBV7-2, the J call TRBJ2-5; possible D gene TRBD2, 6 bases. CDR3 length equals 15 residues. Per germline, CDR1 SGHTA and CDR2 FQGNSA. Between the trimmed V and J ends, which lost 1 base and 2 bases, there was a span of 11 bases.

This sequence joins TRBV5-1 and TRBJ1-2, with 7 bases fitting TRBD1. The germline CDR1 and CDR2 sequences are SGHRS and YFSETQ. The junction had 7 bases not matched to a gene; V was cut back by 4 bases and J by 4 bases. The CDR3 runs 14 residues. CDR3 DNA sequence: TGCGCCAGCAGCAGGGACAGTATTAGCTATGGCTACACCTTC. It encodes CASSRDSISYGYTF.

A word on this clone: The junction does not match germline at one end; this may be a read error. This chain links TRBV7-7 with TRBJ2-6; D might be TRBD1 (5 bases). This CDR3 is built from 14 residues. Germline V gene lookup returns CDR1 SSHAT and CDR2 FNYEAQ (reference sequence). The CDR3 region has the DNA TGTGCTAGCAGCCCGACAGCTGGGGCCAACGTCCTGACTTTC. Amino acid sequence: CASSPTAGANVLTF.

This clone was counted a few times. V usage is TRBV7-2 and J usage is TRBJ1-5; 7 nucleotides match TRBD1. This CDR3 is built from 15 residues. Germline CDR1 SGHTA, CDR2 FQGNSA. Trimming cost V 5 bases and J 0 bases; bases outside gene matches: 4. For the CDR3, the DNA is TGTGCCAGCAGCCCCACAGGGGCTAGCAATCAGCCCCAGCATTTT. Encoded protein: CASSPTGASNQPQHF.

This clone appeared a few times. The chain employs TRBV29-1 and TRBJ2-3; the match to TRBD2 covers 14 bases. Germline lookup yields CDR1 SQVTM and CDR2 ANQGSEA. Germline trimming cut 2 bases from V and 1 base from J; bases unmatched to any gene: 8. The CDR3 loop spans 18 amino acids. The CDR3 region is CSVERWGTSGGRTDTQYF. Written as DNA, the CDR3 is TGCAGCGTTGAAAGGTGGGGGACTAGCGGGGGACGCACAGATACGCAGTATTTT.

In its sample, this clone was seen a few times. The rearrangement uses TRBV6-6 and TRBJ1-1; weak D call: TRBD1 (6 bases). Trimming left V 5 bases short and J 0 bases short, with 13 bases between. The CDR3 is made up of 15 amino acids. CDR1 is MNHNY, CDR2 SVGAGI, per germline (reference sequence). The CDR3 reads CASSSQGQLNTEAFF. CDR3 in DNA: TGTGCCAGCAGTAGTCAAGGACAGTTGAACACTGAAGCTTTCTTT.

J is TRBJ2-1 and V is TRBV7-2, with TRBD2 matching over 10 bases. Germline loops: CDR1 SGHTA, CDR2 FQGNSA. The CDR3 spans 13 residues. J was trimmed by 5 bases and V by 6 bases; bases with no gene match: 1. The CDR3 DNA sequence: TGTGCCAGCAGACTAGCGGGGAACAATGAGCAGTTCTTC. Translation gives CASRLAGNNEQFF.

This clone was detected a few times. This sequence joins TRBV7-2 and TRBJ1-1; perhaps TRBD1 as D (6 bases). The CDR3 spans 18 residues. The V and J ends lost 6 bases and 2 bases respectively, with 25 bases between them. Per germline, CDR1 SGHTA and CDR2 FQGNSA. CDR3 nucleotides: TGTGCCAGCAGAATTATACCGAGAGCAGGGGTCGGAAACACTGAAGCTTTCTTT. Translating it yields CASRIIPRAGVGNTEAFF.

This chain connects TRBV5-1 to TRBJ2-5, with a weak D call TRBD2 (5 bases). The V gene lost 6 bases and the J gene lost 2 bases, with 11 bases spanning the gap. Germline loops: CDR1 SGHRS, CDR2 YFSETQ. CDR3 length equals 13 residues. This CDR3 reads CASTSGIQETQYF. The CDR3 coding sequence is TGCGCCAGCACCTCCGGGATACAAGAGACCCAGTACTTC.

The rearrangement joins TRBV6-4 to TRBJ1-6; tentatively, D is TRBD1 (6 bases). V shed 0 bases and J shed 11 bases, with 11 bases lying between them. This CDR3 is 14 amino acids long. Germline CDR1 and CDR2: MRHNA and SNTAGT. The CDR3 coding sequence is TGTGCCAGCAGTGACTCGGGCAGGGGTCCACCCCTCCACTTT. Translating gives CASSDSGRGPPLHF.

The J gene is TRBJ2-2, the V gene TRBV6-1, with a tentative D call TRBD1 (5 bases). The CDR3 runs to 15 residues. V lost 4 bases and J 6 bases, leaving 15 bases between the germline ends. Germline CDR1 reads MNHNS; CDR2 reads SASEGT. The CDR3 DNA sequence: TGTGCCAGCAGTGGGCAGGGTTCGTCCTCCGGGGAGCTGTTTTTT. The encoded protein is CASSGQGSSSGELFF.

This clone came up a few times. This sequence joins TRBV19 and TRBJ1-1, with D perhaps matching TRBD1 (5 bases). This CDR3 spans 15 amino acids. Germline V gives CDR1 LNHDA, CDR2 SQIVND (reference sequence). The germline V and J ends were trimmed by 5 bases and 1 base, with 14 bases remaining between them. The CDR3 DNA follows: TGTGCCAGTAGTCTTCCCCTGACAGCGAACACTGAAGCTTTCTTT. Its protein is CASSLPLTANTEAFF.

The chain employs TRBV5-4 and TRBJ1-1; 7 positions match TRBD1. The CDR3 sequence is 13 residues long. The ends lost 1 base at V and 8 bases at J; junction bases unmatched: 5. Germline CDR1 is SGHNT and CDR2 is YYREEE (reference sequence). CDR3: CASSLPGTAEAFF. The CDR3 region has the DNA TGTGCCAGCAGCTTGCCCGGGACAGCAGAAGCTTTCTTT.

CDR3 DNA sequence: TGCGCCAGCAGCCACAGGGGATCGGACACTGAAGCTTTCTTT. It translates to CASSHRGSDTEAFF. This rearrangement joins TRBV4-3 to TRBJ1-1, with D tentatively TRBD1 (6 bases). With 3 bases removed from V and 3 bases from J, the gap between germline ends came to 11 bases. This CDR3 spans 14 amino acids. Germline CDR1 and CDR2: LGHNA and YSLEER.

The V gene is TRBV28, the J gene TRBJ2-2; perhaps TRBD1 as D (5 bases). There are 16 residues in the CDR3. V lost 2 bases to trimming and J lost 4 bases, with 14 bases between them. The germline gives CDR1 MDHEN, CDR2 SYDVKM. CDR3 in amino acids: CASSLPFSRGTGELFF. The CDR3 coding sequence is TGTGCCAGCAGTTTACCGTTCAGTAGGGGCACCGGGGAGCTGTTTTTT.

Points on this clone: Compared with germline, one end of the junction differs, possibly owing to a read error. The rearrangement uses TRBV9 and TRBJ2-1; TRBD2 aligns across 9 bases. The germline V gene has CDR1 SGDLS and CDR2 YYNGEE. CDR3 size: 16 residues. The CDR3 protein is CASTVGAAGGIHEQFF. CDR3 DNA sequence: TGTGCCAGCACCGTAGGGGCGGCGGGGGGGATCCATGAGCAGTTCTTC.

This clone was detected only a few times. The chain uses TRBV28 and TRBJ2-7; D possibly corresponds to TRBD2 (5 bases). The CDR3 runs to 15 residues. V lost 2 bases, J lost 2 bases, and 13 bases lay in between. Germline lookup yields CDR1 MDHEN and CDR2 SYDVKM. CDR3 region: CASSLRQPGAYEQYF. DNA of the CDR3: TGTGCCAGCAGTTTACGGCAGCCCGGGGCCTACGAGCAGTACTTC.